This T cell receptor beta chain originates from a study of control samples from healthy donors and cancer patients. The CDR3 totals 15 residues. J was trimmed by 4 bases and V by 7 bases; bases with no gene match: 7. Germline values: CDR1 MNHEY, CDR2 SMNVEV (reference sequence). The table came from immunoSEQ multiplex PCR; TCRdb's copy has only in-frame clones and leaves some out. The sample includes 93,000 or so clones, around 89% of them seen just once. The chain is built from TRBV27 and TRBJ1-2; 12 bases fit TRBD1. This receptor was identified in a man in his sixties with lung cancer. Sequencing input: PBMCs. The CDR3 here is CASTPGTGGTYGYTF. CDR3 DNA: TGTGCCAGCACCCCTGGGACAGGGGGCACCTATGGCTACACCTTC.